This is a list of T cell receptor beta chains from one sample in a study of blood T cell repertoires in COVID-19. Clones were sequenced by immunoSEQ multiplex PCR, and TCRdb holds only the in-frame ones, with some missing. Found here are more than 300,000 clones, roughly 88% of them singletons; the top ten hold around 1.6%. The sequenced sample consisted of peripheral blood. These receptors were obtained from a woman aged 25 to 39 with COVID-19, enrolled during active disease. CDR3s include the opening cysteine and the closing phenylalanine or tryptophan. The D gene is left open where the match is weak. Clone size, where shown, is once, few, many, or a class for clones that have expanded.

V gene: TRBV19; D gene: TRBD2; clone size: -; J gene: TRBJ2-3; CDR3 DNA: TGTGCCAGTAGTGCTTATAGCGGGGGCCCCTCGAATACGCAGTATTTT; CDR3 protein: CASSAYSGGPSNTQYF
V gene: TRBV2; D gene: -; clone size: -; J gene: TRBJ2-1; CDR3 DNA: TGTGCCAGCAGTGACACGAGGGTCGGGAATGAGCAGTTCTTC; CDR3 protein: CASSDTRVGNEQFF
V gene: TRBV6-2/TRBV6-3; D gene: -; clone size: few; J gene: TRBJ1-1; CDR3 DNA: TGTGCCAGCAGTAGGGGCAGGAACTTCATGAACACTGAAGCTTTCTTT; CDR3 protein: CASSRGRNFMNTEAFF
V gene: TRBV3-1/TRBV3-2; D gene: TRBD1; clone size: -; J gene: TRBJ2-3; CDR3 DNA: TGTGCCAGCAGCCTACGGACAGGATCTAGCACAGATACGCAGTATTTT; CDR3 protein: CASSLRTGSSTDTQYF
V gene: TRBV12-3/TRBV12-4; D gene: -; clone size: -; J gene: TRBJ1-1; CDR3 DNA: TGTGCCAGCAGTTTTTTCAGGGCTGAAGCTTTCTTT; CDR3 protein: CASSFFRAEAFF
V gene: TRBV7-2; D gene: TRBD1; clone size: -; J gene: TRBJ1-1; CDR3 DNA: TGTGCCAGCAGGAAGGGGGCAATGAACACTGAAGCTTTCTTT; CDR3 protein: CASRKGAMNTEAFF
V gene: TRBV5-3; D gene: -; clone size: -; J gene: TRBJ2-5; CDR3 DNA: TGTGCCAGAAGCTGGACCGGGGGACCAGAGACCCAGTACTTC; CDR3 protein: CARSWTGGPETQYF
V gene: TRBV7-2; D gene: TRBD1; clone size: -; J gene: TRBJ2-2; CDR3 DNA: TGTGCCAGCAGCTTAGTACCTCCGGACAGGGGTACCGGGGAGCTGTTTTTT; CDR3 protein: CASSLVPPDRGTGELFF
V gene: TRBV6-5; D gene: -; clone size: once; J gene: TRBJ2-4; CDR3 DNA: TGTGCCAGCAGGGGCGGGGGCGGCAAAAACATTCAGTACTTC; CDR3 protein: CASRGGGGKNIQYF
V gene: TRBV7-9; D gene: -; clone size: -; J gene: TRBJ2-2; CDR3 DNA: TGTGCCAGCAGCCCAGGGCAACAGGGAGGGCGTTTCCGGGAGCTGTTTTTT; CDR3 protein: CASSPGQQGGRFRELFF